These 16 T cell receptor beta chains were all obtained from the same sample, sequenced in a study of T-cell memory formation after mild COVID-19. TCRdb independently ran MiXCR on the 5' RACE reads; one entry per CDR3 protein. The table records tens of thousands of distinct CDR3 sequences, over 6.5% of them present only once. Sequencing was performed on PBMCs or a T cell subset sorted from them (not recorded which). The receptors were gathered from an adult who had mild COVID-19 (a few samples of this study predate the infection). Cell type and time point are not known.

The chain carries TRBV15 and TRBJ1-2; 8 nucleotides agree with TRBD1. Germline CDR1 reads LNHNV; CDR2 reads YYDKDF (reference sequence). This CDR3 has 12 residues. J lost 8 bases, V lost 6 bases, and 5 bases had no gene match. The CDR3 nucleotides read TGTGCCACCAGTGATTCAGGGGGCGGCTACACCTTC. The encoded protein is CATSDSGGGYTF.

The gene calls are TRBV12-3 or TRBV12-4 and TRBJ1-6, with D uncertain. V was clipped by 6 bases and J by 9 bases, with 6 bases between them. The CDR3 runs 11 residues. Here the CDR3 DNA reads TGTGCCAGCAGCTTTAGTTCACCCCTCCACTTT. This sequence encodes CASSFSSPLHF.

This clonotype was detected a few times. V is TRBV5-1 and J is TRBJ1-2; tentative D call: TRBD1 (6 bases). V lost 0 bases and J 3 bases, leaving 15 bases between the germline ends. The germline gives CDR1 SGHRS, CDR2 YFSETQ. The CDR3 totals 16 residues. CDR3 in amino acids: CASSLERGRGHYGYTF. The CDR3 DNA reads as TGCGCCAGCAGCTTGGAACGGGGGCGCGGCCACTATGGCTACACCTTC. Using reference TRBV5-1 and TRBJ1-2 for the parts outside the CDR3, the full variable domain is KAGVTQTPRYLIKTRGQQVTLSCSPISGHRSVSWYQQTPGQGLQFLFEYFSETQRNKGNFPGRFSGRQFSNSRSEMNVSTLELGDSALYLCASSLERGRGHYGYTFGSGTRLTVV.

This clonotype was recorded at least ten times. This chain connects TRBV20-1 to TRBJ2-3, with 8 bases fitting TRBD2. The germline gives CDR1 DFQATT, CDR2 SNEGSKA (reference sequence). The CDR3 contains 16 residues. Unmatched junction bases numbered 9, after V lost 4 bases and J lost 0 bases. The CDR3 nucleotides are TGCAGTGCTAAGGCGGGGGGCCACTCTAGCACAGATACGCAGTATTTT. Its protein is CSAKAGGHSSTDTQYF.

This clonotype turned up a few times. This chain connects TRBV29-1 to TRBJ1-1; D uncertain. Germline-derived CDR1 and CDR2 are SQVTM and ANQGSEA. The CDR3 totals 13 residues. Trimming removed 1 base from V and 0 bases from J, with 6 bases in between. The CDR3 is CSVEGRMNTEAFF. CDR3 DNA: TGCAGCGTTGAAGGACGGATGAACACTGAAGCTTTCTTT.

This clonotype was counted at least ten times. V usage is TRBV7-8 and J usage is TRBJ2-7; D is possibly TRBD1 (6 bases). Germline assignment: CDR1 SGHVS and CDR2 FQNEAQ. This CDR3 has 14 residues. V dropped 3 bases and J dropped 8 bases, with 17 bases sitting between them. CDR3 DNA sequence: TGTGCCAGCAGCTTTAGACGGACAGCGCCCAAGCAGTACTTC. Amino acid sequence: CASSFRRTAPKQYF.

The gene calls are TRBV24-1 and TRBJ2-3, with D perhaps matching TRBD1 (5 bases). Trimming took off 6 bases at V and 0 bases at J, with 6 bases between the two ends. CDR3 length: 13 residues. The germline V gene has CDR1 KGHDR and CDR2 SFDVKD. The CDR3 reads CATSRGSTDTQYF. CDR3 in DNA: TGTGCCACCAGTAGGGGAAGCACAGATACGCAGTATTTT.

This clonotype was seen ten or more times. V usage is TRBV7-9 and J usage is TRBJ1-1; D is ambiguous. The CDR3 is made up of 16 amino acids. From germline, CDR1 is SEHNR and CDR2 FQNEAQ (reference sequence). The V and J ends lost 1 base and 5 bases respectively, with 17 bases between them. This CDR3 is CASSLGQPRTGTEAFF. CDR3 nucleotide sequence: TGTGCCAGCAGCTTAGGCCAGCCCAGAACGGGGACTGAAGCTTTCTTT.

Relative to its sample, this clonotype is medium-sized. The chain joins TRBV7-9 to TRBJ2-3, with D perhaps matching TRBD1 (6 bases). The germline V and J ends were trimmed by 7 bases and 7 bases, with 18 bases remaining between them. The germline V gene encodes CDR1 SEHNR and CDR2 FQNEAQ (reference sequence). The CDR3 sequence is 14 residues long. The CDR3: CASMGTPDANTQYF. The CDR3, as DNA: TGTGCCAGCATGGGGACACCCGACGCAAATACGCAGTATTTT.

The chain combines TRBV19 with TRBJ1-2; 9 bases map to TRBD1. V dropped 7 bases and J dropped 8; count of bases not matched to a gene: 11. Germline V gene data show CDR1 as LNHDA and CDR2 as SQIVND (reference sequence). The CDR3 has 14 residues. The CDR3 is CASTIGGTGFGYTF. CDR3 in DNA: TGTGCCAGTACCATAGGGGGGACAGGGTTCGGCTACACCTTC.

In this sample, this clonotype turned up many times. The junction does not match germline at one end; this may be a read error. For the CDR3, the DNA is TGTGCCACCAGTGTGGCGGGGGGAGGCACGATCTTC. Translated: CATSVAGGGTIF. This chain joins TRBV24-1 and TRBJ2-1, with 8 nucleotides matching TRBD2. Per germline, CDR1 KGHDR and CDR2 SFDVKD. The CDR3 is 12 amino acids.

The chain joins TRBV3-1 to TRBJ1-4, with a weak D call TRBD1 (6 bases). Germline CDR1 reads LGHDT; CDR2 reads YNNKEL (reference sequence). The CDR3 totals 12 residues. Trimming took 4 bases from V and 13 from J, leaving 13 bases between them. The CDR3 coding sequence is TGTGCCAGCAGCCCCCCCGGGACAAGACTGTTTTTT. Amino acid sequence: CASSPPGTRLFF.

The chain carries TRBV7-2 and TRBJ2-2, with TRBD2 matching 11 bases. V lost 5 bases, J lost 6 bases, and 8 bases stayed unmatched. Germline CDR1 reads SGHTA; CDR2 reads FQGNSA. This CDR3 region has 16 residues. The DNA for the CDR3 is TGTGCCAGCAGCGCACGACTAGCGGGGAGCGCCGGGGAGCTGTTTTTT. Translating it yields CASSARLAGSAGELFF.

There are many counts of this clonotype. The chain combines TRBV24-1 with TRBJ2-7, with a possible D match to TRBD2 (6 bases). The V end was cut by 4 bases, the J end by 1 base, with 13 bases between. Germline V CDR1 and CDR2: KGHDR, SFDVKD. The CDR3 consists of 15 residues. CDR3 sequence reads: CATSDSLAGSYEQYF. The DNA of the CDR3 is TGTGCCACCAGTGACTCCCTGGCGGGATCCTACGAGCAGTACTTC.

This clonotype has a count of ten or more. V gene TRBV18 combines with J gene TRBJ2-1; 7 bases align to TRBD1. The CDR3 extends over 14 amino acids. J was trimmed by 7 bases and V by 1 base; bases with no gene match: 4. Germline CDR1 and CDR2: KGHSH and LQKENI. The CDR3 loop reads CASSPLQGKNEQFF. DNA of the CDR3: TGTGCCAGCTCACCACTACAGGGGAAGAATGAGCAGTTCTTC.

In this sample, this clonotype turned up many times. The gene calls are TRBV30 and TRBJ1-2, with TRBD1 matching over 7 bases. Germline assignment: CDR1 GTSNPN and CDR2 SVGIG (reference sequence). The length of the CDR3 is 14 residues. J lost 8 bases, V lost 0 bases, and 9 bases had no gene match. CDR3 bases: TGTGCCTGGAGTGTACTACAGAGAGGGGGCGGCTACACCTTC. Protein product: CAWSVLQRGGGYTF. The full variable domain, in which reference TRBV30 and TRBJ1-2 provide the parts outside the CDR3, is SQTIHQWPATLVQPVGSPLSLECTVEGTSNPNLYWYRQAAGRGLQLLFYSVGIGQISSEVPQNLSASRPQDRQFILSSKKLLLSDSGFYLCAWSVLQRGGGYTFGSGTRLTVV.